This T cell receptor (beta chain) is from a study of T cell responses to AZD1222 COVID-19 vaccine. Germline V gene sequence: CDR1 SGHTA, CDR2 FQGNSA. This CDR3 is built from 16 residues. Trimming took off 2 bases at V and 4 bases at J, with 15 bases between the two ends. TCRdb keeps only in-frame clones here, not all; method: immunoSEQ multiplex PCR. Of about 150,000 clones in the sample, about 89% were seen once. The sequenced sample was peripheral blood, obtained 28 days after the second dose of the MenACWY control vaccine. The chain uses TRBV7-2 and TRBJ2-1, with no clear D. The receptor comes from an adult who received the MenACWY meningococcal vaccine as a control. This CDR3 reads CASSLLSPTDYNEQFF. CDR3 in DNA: TGTGCCAGCAGCTTATTGTCGCCGACGGATTACAATGAGCAGTTCTTC.